The source of this T cell receptor (beta chain) is a study of blood T cells in healthy people across ages. Whole-study context: Every two T cells gave about one barcoded beta molecule via template switching. Study-wide results and limits: Higher naive T cell percentage went strongly together with higher TCR beta diversity.

The CDR3 extends over 14 amino acids. From germline, CDR1 is DFQATT and CDR2 SNEGSKA (reference sequence). Worth noting for this clonotype: Its antigen is currently unknown. The junction differs from germline at one of its ends, possibly a read error.

For the second PCR, which ran for about 6 to 12 cycles, a sample-barcoded 5' primer and a J-beta primer mix were used. Sequencing of every sample gave 2.5 million or more CDR3-containing paired-end reads. TCRdb reanalysed the 5' RACE reads using MiXCR and keeps one entry per CDR3 protein. The sample records 1.5 million to 2 million distinct CDR3 sequences, about 39% being singletons. This chain links TRBV20-1 with TRBJ2-7; TRBD2 matches 9 bases. The specimen was blood. The TCR sequence derives from a human donor in good health. CDR3 residues: CSAGDPIAGDEQYF. In DNA, the CDR3 is TGCAGTGCTGGAGATCCAATAGCGGGGGACGAGCAGTACTTC.